This TCR beta chain was identified during a study of regulatory T cells in long-lasting Graves disease. General observations from the study: Gene preferences differed: TRBV28, TRBJ1-2, TRBJ2-5 in persistent cases. Owing to a sample size that was small, accuracy may have been reduced.

Regarding time point: newly diagnosed GD, antithyroid drugs for less than 3 months. PBMCs provided the RNA from which the TCR library was made. In this sample, this clonotype turned up many times. No antigen is known for it. Building of the TCR beta libraries involved iRepertoire HTBI primers and Arm-PCR of CDR3 regions. MiXCR, applied by TCRdb to the multiplex PCR reads, yields one record per CDR3 protein. The data show 250,000 to 300,000 distinct CDR3 sequences, 15% to 20% seen once. The CDR3 extends over 13 amino acids. The germline gives CDR1 ENHRY, CDR2 SYGVKD. V lost 0 bases to trimming and J lost 4 bases, with 6 bases between them. A further study also used this sample, focusing on T cells in Graves' hyperthyroidism and ophthalmopathy. Per that paper: Researchers ran a first-round RT-PCR on the TCR CDR3 using the HTBI primer set. Separating ophthalmopathy from stable hyperthyroidism was achieved by a 13 V-J model.

This TCR was sampled from a woman aged 25-40 years with Graves disease. The chain joins TRBV10-3 to TRBJ1-2; D uncertain. The sample in question was peripheral blood mononuclear cells (PBMCs), obtained at new diagnosis, from a patient treated with antithyroid drugs. This CDR3 reads CAISESWTYGYTF. The CDR3 DNA reads TGTGCCATCAGTGAGTCGTGGACCTATGGCTACACCTTC.